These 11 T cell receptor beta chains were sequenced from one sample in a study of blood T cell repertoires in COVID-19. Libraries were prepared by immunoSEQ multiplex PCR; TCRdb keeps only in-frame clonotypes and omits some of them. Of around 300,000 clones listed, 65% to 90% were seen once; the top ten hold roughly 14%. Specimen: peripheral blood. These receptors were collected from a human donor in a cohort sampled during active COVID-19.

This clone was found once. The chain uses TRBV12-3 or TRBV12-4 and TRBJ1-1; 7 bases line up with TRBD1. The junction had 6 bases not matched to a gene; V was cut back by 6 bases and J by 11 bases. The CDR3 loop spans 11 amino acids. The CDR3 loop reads CASRRTGAAFF. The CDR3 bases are TGTGCCAGCAGGCGTACAGGGGCCGCTTTCTTT.

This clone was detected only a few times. The CDR3 coding sequence is TGTTGTTGGGGACTCAATAATGAAGCTTTCTTT. The encoded protein is CCWGLNNEAFF. V and J are TRBV2 and TRBJ1-1, with TRBD1 as a possible D gene (5 bases). This CDR3 is 11 amino acids long. Germline CDR1 is SNHLY and CDR2 is FYNNEI.

The CDR3 loop reads CSVGGGGITDTQYF. The CDR3 DNA is TGCAGCGTTGGAGGGGGCGGCATCACAGATACGCAGTATTTT. The chain links TRBV29-1 to TRBJ2-3; 7 bases align to TRBD1. J gave up 2 bases and V 4 bases, and 6 bases lay outside the gene matches. The germline CDR1 and CDR2 sequences are SQVTM and ANQGSEA. The length of the CDR3 is 14 residues.

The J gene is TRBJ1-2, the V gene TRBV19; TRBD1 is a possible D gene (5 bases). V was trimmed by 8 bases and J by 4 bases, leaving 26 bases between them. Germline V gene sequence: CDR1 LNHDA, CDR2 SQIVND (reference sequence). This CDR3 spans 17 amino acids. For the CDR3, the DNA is TGTGCCAGTCTATCACCCGGGGGAGAGGGTTATTTCTATGGCTACACCTTC. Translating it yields CASLSPGGEGYFYGYTF. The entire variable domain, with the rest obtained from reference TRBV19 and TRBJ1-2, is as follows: DGGITQSPKYLFRKEGQNVTLSCEQNLNHDAMYWYRQDPGQGLRLIYYSQIVNDFQKGDIAEGYSVSREKKESFPLTVTSAQKNPTAFYLCASLSPGGEGYFYGYTFGSGTRLTVV.

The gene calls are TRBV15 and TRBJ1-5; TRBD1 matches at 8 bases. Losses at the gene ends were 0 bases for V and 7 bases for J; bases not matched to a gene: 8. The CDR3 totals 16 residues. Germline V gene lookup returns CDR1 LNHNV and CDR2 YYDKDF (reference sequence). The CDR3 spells CATSRESHTGGQPQHF. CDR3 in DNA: TGTGCCACCAGCAGAGAGTCCCATACAGGGGGACAGCCCCAGCATTTT.

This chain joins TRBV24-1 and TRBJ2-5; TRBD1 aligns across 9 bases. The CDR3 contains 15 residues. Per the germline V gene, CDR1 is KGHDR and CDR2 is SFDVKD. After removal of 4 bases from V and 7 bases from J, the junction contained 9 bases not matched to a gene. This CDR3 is CATSDPGTGFGTQYF. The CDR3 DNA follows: TGTGCCACCAGTGACCCCGGGACAGGGTTTGGGACCCAGTACTTC.

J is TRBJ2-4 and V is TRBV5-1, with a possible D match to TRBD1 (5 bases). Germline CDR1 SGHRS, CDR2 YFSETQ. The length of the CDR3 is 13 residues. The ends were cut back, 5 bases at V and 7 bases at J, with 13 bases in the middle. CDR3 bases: TGCGCCAGCAGTCGGGTCCCAGGGAACATTCAGTACTTC. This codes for CASSRVPGNIQYF.

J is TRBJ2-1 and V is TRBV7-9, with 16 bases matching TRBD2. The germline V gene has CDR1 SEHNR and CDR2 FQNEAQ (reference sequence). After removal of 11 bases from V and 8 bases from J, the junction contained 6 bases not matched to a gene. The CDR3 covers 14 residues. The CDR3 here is CASGGTSGRDEQFF. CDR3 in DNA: TGTGCCTCGGGCGGGACTAGCGGGAGGGATGAGCAGTTCTTC.

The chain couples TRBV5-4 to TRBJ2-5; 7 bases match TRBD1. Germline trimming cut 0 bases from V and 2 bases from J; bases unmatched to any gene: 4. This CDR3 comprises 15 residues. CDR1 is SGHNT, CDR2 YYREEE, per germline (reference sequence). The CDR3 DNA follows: TGTGCCAGCAGCTTGGAGGGCAGGGGGCAAGAGACCCAGTACTTC. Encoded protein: CASSLEGRGQETQYF.

The CDR3 DNA follows: TGCGCCAGCAGCCAAGATCGGACAGTCTCATTTCAGCCCCAGCATTTT. It translates to CASSQDRTVSFQPQHF. The J gene is TRBJ1-5, the V gene TRBV4-3; D possibly corresponds to TRBD1 (6 bases). The CDR3 covers 16 residues. The V end was cut by 0 bases, the J end by 6 bases, with 15 bases between. Germline assignment: CDR1 LGHNA and CDR2 YSLEER.

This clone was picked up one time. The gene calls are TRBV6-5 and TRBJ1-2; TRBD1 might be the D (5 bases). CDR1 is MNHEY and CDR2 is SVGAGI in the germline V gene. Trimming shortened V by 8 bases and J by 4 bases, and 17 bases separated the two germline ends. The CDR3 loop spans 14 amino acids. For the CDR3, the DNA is TGTGCCAGCGGGGCTAGGGCAGTTCTCTATGGCTACACCTTC. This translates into CASGARAVLYGYTF.